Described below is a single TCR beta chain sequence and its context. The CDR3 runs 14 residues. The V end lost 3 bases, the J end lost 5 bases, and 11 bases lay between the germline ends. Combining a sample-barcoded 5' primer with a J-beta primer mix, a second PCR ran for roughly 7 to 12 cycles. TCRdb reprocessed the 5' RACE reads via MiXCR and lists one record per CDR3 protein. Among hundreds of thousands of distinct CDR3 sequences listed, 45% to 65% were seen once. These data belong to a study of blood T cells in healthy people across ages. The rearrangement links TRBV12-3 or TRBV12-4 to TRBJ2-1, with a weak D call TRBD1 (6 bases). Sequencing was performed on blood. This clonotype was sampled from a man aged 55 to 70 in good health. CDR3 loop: CASSFETGNNEQFF. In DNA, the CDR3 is TGTGCCAGCAGTTTTGAGACAGGTAACAATGAGCAGTTCTTC.